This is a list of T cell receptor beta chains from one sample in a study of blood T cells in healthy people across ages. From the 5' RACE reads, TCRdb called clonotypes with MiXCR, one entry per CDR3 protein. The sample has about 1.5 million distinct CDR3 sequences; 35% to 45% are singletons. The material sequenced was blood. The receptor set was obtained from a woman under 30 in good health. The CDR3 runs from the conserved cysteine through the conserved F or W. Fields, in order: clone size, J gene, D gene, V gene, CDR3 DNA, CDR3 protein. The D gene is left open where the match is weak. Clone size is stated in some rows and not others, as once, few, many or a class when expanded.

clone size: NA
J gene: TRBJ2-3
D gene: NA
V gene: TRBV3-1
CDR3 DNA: TGTGCCAGCAGCCAAGAGGTGAAGGGGACAGATACGCAGTATTTT
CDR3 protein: CASSQEVKGTDTQYF

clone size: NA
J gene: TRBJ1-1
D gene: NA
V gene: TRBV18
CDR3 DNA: TGTGCCAGCTCACCCAAAGGGTTTGTGAACACTGAAGCTTTCTTT
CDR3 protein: CASSPKGFVNTEAFF

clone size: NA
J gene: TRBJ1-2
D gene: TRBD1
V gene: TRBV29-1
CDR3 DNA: TGCAGCGTGAAGGGACAGGGAAATGGCTACACCTTC
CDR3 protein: CSVKGQGNGYTF

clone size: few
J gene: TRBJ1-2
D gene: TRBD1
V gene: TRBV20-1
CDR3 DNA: TGCAGTGCTCTTAGACAGGGCTCGGATGGCTACACCTTC
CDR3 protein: CSALRQGSDGYTF

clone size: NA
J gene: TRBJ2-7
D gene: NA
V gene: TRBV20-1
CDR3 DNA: TGCAGTGCGGAAGGTAGCGGTCCACGGTACGAGCAGTACTTC
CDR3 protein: CSAEGSGPRYEQYF

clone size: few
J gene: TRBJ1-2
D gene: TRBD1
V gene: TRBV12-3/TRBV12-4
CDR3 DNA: TGTGCCAGCAGCTTTCCCAGGGGGGGCCCTAACTATGGCTACACCTTC
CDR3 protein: CASSFPRGGPNYGYTF

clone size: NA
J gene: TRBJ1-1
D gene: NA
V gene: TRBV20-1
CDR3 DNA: TGCAGTGCTCGGAACAGGTCGCCCCCTGAAGCTTTCTTT
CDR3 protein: CSARNRSPPEAFF

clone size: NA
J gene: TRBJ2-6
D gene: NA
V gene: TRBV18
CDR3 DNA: TGTGCCAGCTCACCACTCTTCGTCTCTGGGGCCAACGTCCTGACTTTC
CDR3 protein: CASSPLFVSGANVLTF

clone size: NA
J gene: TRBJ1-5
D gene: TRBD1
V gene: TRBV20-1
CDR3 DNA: TGCAGTGCTAGAAGAGACAGGGTATTTGGTCAGCCCCAGCATTTT
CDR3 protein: CSARRDRVFGQPQHF

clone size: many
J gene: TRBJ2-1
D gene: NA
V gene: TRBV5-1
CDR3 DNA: TGCGCCAGCAGCTTGAACGATGAGCAGTTCTTC
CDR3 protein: CASSLNDEQFF

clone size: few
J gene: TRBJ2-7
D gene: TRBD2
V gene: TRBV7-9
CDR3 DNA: TGTGCCAGCAGCCCCGGACTAGTTGACTACGAGCAGTACTTC
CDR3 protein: CASSPGLVDYEQYF

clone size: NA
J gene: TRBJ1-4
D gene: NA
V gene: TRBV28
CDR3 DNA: TGTGCCAGCAGTTTGGAGGGTTACCGGGAAAAACTGTTTTTT
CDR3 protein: CASSLEGYREKLFF

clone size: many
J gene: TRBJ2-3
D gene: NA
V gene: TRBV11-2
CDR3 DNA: TGTGCCAGCAGCTTAGTGGGTACGCAGTATTTT
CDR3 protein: CASSLVGTQYF

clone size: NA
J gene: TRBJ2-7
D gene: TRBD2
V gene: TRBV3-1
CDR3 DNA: TGTGCCAGCAGCCAAGAAGCGGGGGGGTTCAGCGAGCAGTACTTC
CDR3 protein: CASSQEAGGFSEQYF

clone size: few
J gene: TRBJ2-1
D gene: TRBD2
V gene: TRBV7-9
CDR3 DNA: TGTGCCAGCAGCCCTAGCGGGAGTTCAAATGAGCAGTTCTTC
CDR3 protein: CASSPSGSSNEQFF

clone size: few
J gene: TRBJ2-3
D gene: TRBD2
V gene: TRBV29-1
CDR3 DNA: TGCAGCGTTGAAGAGAGACTAGCGGGAGGCCCCACAGATACGCAGTATTTT
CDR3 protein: CSVEERLAGGPTDTQYF

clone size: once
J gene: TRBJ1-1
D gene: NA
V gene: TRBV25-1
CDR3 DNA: TGTGCCAGCGGCGGTCCGAACACTGAAGCTTTCTTT
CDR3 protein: CASGGPNTEAFF

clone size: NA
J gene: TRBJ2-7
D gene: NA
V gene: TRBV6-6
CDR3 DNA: TGTGCCAGCAGTTCAGACCCGGAGACCCGGTACTTC
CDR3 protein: CASSSDPETRYF

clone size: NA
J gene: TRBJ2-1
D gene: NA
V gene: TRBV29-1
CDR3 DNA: TGCAGCGTTACTAGGAGGCAAAACTATGAGCAGTTCTTC
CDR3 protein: CSVTRRQNYEQFF

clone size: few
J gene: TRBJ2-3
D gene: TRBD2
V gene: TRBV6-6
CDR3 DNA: TGTGCCAGCAGTTACGACGGTAGCGGGGGCTCAGATACGCAGTATTTT
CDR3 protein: CASSYDGSGGSDTQYF

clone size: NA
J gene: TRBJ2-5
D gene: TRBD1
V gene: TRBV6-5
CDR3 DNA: TGTGCCAGCAGCCGAGGGACAGGGTGGGAGACCCAGTACTTC
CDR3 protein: CASSRGTGWETQYF

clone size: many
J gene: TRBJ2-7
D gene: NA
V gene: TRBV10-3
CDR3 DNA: TGTGCCATCAGTCCTTCTGTTGCCGAGCAGTACTTC
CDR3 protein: CAISPSVAEQYF

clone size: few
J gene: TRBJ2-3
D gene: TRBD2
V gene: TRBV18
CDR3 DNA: TGTGCCAGCTCTACGTTAGCGGGGGGGCCCGGAGATACGCAGTATTTT
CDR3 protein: CASSTLAGGPGDTQYF

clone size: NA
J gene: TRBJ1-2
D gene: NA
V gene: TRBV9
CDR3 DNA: TGTGCCAGCAGCGTATCTGCCACCGTTTCCTATGGCTACACCTTC
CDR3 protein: CASSVSATVSYGYTF

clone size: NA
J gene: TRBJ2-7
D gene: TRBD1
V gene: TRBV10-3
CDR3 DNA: TGTGCCGTTACCGGGACAGCTTACTCCTACGAGCAGTACTTC
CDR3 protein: CAVTGTAYSYEQYF

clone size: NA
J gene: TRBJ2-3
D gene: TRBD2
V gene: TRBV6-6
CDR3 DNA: TGTGCCAGCAGTCCAGGACTAGCGGGGAAACCGGATACGCAGTATTTT
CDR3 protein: CASSPGLAGKPDTQYF

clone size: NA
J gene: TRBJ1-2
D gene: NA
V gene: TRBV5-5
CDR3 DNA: TGTGCCAGCAGCTTTTCAACAGGGTATAACTATGGCTACACCTTC
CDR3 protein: CASSFSTGYNYGYTF

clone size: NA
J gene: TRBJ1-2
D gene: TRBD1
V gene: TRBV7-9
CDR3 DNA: TGTGCCAGCAGCTTAGTAGGACAGGGGCCCGAGGATGGCTACACCTTC
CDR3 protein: CASSLVGQGPEDGYTF

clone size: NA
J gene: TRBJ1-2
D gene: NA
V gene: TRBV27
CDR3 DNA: TGTGCCAGCAGTCCCGCCGGCAGTTCCTCTGGCTACACCTTC
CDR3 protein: CASSPAGSSSGYTF

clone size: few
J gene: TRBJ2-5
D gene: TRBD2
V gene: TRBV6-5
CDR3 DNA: TGTGCCTCGCGCGGGAGGGCACAAGAGACCCAGTACTTC
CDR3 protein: CASRGRAQETQYF

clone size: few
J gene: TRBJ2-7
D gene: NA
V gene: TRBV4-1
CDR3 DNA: TGCGCCAGCAGCCAAGTAGACGTCTACGAGCAGTACTTC
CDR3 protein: CASSQVDVYEQYF

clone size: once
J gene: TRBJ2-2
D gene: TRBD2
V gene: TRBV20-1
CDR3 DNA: TGCAGTGCCCCTGGGGGGGGGGTGGCCGGGGAGCTGTTTTTT
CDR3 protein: CSAPGGGVAGELFF

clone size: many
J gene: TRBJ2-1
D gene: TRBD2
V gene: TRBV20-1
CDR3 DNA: TGCAGTGCTAGAGCTAGACTAGCGGGTAACTACAATGAGCAGTTCTTC
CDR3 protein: CSARARLAGNYNEQFF

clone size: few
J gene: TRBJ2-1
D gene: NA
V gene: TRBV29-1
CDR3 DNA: TGCAGCGTTGAAGGCGACCTAAAGGTTGAGCAGTTCTTC
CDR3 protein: CSVEGDLKVEQFF

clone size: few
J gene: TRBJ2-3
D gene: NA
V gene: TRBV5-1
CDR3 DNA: TGCGCCAGCAGCCGGGGGAGGCCCTTCACAGATACGCAGTATTTT
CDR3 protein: CASSRGRPFTDTQYF

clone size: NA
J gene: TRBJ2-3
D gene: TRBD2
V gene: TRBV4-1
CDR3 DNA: TGCGCCAGCAGCCAAGCAACTAGCGGTCGCACAGATACGCAGTATTTT
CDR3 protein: CASSQATSGRTDTQYF

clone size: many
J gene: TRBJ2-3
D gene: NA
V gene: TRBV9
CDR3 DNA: TGTGCCAGCAGCGTAGAGGAGACTAGAATTACGACAGATACGCAGTATTTT
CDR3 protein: CASSVEETRITTDTQYF

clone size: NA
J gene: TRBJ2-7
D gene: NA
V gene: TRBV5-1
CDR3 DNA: TGCGCCAGCAGCTTGCCGAATAGTAGCGGCATCGAAAGCTCCTACGAGCAGTACTTC
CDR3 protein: CASSLPNSSGIESSYEQYF

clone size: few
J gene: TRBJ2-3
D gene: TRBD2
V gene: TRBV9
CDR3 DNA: TGTGCCAGCAGCGCGGGACTAGCGGGAAGGATAGATACGCAGTATTTT
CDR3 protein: CASSAGLAGRIDTQYF

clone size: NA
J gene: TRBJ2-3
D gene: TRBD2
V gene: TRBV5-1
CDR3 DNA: TGCGCCAGCAGCTTGGCACGGGGGAGGGCCGAAACAGATACGCAGTATTTT
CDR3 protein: CASSLARGRAETDTQYF

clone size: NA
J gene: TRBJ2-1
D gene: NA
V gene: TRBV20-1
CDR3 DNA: TGCAGTGCTAGGCCGACGTGGCGTTCCAATGAGCAGTTCTTC
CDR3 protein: CSARPTWRSNEQFF

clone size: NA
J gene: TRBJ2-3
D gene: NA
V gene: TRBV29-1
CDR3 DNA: TGCAGCGTCGCCGCGGGACTTCGCACAGATACGCAGTATTTT
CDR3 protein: CSVAAGLRTDTQYF

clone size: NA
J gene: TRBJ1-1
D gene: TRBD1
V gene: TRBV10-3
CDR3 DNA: TGTGCCATCAGCCTCACAGGGGACATTGAAGCTTTCTTT
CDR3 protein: CAISLTGDIEAFF

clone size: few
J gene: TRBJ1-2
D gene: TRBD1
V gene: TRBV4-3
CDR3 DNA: TGCGCCAGCAGCCAAGAATTTGGACAGGCCTCAGTAGGCTACACCTTC
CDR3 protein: CASSQEFGQASVGYTF

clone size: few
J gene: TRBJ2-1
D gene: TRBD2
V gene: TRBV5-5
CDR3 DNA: TGTGCCAGCAGCTTGGAATCCCTAGCGGGGGCGAATGAGCAGTTCTTC
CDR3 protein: CASSLESLAGANEQFF

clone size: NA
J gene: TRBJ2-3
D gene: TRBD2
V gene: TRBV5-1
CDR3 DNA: TGCGCCAGCAGCTTGGCGTCTAGCGGGAGTCGGGATACGCAGTATTTT
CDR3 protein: CASSLASSGSRDTQYF

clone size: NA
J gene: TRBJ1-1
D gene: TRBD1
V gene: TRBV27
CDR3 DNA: TGTGCCAGCACCCATACAGGGGGCTCGCAAGCTTTCTTT
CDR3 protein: CASTHTGGSQAFF

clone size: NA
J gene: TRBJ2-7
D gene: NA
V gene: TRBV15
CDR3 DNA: TGTGCCACCAGCTCCCAGTCCTACGAGCAGTACTTC
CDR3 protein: CATSSQSYEQYF

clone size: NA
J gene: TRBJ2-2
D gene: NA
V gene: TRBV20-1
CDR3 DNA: TGCAGTGCTAGTCTGGGGCGGGAATCCGGGGAGCTGTTTTTT
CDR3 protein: CSASLGRESGELFF

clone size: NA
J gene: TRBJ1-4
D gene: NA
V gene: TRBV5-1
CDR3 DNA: TGCGCCAGCAGCTGGGGGACGGGGAATAATGAAAAACTGTTTTTT
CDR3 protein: CASSWGTGNNEKLFF

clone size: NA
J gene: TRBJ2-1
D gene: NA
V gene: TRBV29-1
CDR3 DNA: TGCAGCCTGGGGCCCAATGAGCAGTTCTTC
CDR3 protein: CSLGPNEQFF

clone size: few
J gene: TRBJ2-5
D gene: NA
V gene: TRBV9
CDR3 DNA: TGTGCCAGCAGCGTTTCGGTTCGGGAATACCAAGAGACCCAGTACTTC
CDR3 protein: CASSVSVREYQETQYF

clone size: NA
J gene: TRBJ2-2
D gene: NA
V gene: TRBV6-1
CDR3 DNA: TGTGCCAGCAGTTCCGGGAGAGCGAACACCGGGGAGCTGTTTTTT
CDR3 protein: CASSSGRANTGELFF

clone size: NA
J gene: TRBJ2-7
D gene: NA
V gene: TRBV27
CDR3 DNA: TGTGCCAGCAGTCCGAACCCTGACAGGAACTCCTACGAGCAGTACTTC
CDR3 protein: CASSPNPDRNSYEQYF

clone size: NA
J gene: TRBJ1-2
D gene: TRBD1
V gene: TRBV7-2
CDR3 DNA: TGTGCCAGCAGCCAATACAGGGGGCGGGATGGCTACACCTTC
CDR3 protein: CASSQYRGRDGYTF

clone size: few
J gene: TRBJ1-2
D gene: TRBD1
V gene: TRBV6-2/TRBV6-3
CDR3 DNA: TGTGCCAGCAGACCCCCAGGGGGCATATACTATGGCTACACCTTC
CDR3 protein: CASRPPGGIYYGYTF

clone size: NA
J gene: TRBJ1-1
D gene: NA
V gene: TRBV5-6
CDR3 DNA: TGTGCCAGCAGCTTTGGGCCCGGGTCGAACACTGAAGCTTTCTTT
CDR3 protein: CASSFGPGSNTEAFF

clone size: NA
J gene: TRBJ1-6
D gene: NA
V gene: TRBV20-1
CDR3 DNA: TGCAGTGCTAGAGATCTTGGCAGGGGAATAAATTCACCCCTCCACTTT
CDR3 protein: CSARDLGRGINSPLHF

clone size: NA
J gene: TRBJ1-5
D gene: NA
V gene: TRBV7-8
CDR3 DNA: TGTGCCAGCAGCCAAATTGGGGGCGGGGGACAGCCCCAGCATTTT
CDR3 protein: CASSQIGGGGQPQHF